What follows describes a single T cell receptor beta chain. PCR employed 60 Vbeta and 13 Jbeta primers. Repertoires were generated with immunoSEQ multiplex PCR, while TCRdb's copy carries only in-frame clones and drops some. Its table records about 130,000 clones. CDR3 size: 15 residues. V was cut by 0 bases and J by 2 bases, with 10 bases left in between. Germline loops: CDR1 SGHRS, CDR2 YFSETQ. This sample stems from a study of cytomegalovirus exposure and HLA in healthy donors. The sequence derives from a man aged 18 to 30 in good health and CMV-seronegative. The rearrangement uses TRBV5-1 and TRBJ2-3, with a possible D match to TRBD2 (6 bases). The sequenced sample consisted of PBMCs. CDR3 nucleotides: TGCGCCAGCAGCTTGGGGACTACGAACACAGATACGCAGTATTTT. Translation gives CASSLGTTNTDTQYF.